Detailed here is one T cell receptor (beta chain). This clone was counted a few times. It lacks a known antigen. Base qualities are missing; no much larger clone stands one base away. TCRbeta CDR3 regions were amplified from genomic DNA using the immunoSEQ Assay, a bias-controlled multiplex PCR. In the authors' own workflow: The number of nucleated cells in each sample was estimated from the amplification of reference gene primers within the assay. To quantify the absolute abundance of each unique TCRbeta CDR3 rearrangement, sequence reads were collapsed and filtered. For each sample, productive Simpson clonality was calculated by taking the square root of Simpson's diversity index across productive rearrangements. Imported from immuneACCESS, the table was reduced by TCRdb to in-frame sequences with V and J called. These copies leave out some clones; in studies compared against another copy, an unresolved V gene accounts for under half, and the cause of the remainder is not known. V and J calls and clone size are copied from that table; D and trimming were computed from the DNA. The sample table contains fewer than 250,000 clones; only one count was recorded for 83% of them. 3% to 4% of the sample goes to the ten largest clones.

This record belongs to a study of blood T cell repertoires in COVID-19 (dated by TCRdb to 2020 to 2022). General notes on the study: Samples covering the acute and convalescent phases of COVID-19 were provided by collaborators in the United States, Italy and Spain. Samples came from the ongoing ImmuneRACE study (first 160 participants) plus 1,254 subjects from 6 global collaborators. Sample metadata almost always included a de-identified subject ID, COVID-19 status, age in years and sex. Subjects who had been exposed to COVID-19, were actively infected with it, or had recovered from it provided the deeply sampled blood TCRbeta repertoires that made up the dataset. The repertoires were released in a freely available public database meant as a resource for research on the immune response to SARS-CoV-2. Where available, HLA class I and class II types were taken from metadata supplied by the sample provider and were not determined by assay-based typing. The prospective study material was composed of cDNA or gDNA derived from T cells, B-cell-depleted T cells, or PBMCs. The investigation overall reported the following: How much clinical and demographic metadata was included differed by source and by participant, and the metadata was provided uncurated.

In the prospective study, participants were roughly 18 to 95 years old, resided in about two dozen geographic areas of the United States, and were enrolled through a virtual design. In the prospective study, cohorts were assigned on the basis of participant-reported clinical history obtained from a screening survey and a study questionnaire. A participant counted as exposed if, within 2 weeks of entering the study, that participant had been in contact with someone who had a PCR-confirmed or clinician-diagnosed COVID-19 case. Mobile phlebotomists in the prospective study collected whole blood, serum and a nasopharyngeal or oropharyngeal swab from every participant. Participants in the prospective study had the option to provide additional blood draws and questionnaires over a roughly 2-month period. Before DNA extraction, blood samples from the prospective study were shipped at room temperature or frozen.

The sequencing input was PBMCs or T cells enriched from blood (not recorded which). The origin of this receptor is a woman in her 40s who had been exposed to COVID-19.

For the CDR3, the sequence is CATSRPGEGSPRNQPQHF. The sequenced DNA is TGTGCCACCAGCAGACCCGGGGAGGGCTCCCCTCGTAATCAGCCCCAGCATTTT. The chain links TRBV15 with TRBJ1-5, with the D gene call left open. CDR3 length: 18 amino acids, cysteine to phenylalanine. The kept DNA is CDR3 alone, 54 bases in frame from the first base. V lost 2 bases and J lost 4 bases; the stretch between them is 21 bases long. In the germline V gene (reference sequence), CDR1 corresponds to LNHNV and CDR2 to YYDKDF.